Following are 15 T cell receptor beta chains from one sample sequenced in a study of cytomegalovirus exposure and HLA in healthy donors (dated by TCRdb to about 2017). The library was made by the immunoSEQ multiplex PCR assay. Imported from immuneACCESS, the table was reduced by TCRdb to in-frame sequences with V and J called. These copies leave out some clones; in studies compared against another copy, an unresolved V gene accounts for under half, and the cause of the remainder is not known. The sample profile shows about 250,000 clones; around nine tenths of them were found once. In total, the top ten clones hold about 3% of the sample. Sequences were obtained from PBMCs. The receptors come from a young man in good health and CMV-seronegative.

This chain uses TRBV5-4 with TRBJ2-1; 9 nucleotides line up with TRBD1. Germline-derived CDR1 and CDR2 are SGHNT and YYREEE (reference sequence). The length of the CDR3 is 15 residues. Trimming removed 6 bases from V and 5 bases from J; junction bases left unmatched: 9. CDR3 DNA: TGTGCCAGCACCACGGACAGGGGCCGCCACAATGAGCAGTTCTTC. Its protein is CASTTDRGRHNEQFF.

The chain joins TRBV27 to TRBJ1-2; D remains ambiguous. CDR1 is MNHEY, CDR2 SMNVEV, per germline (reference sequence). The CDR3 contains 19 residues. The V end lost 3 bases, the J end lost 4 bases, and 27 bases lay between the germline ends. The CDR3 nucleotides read TGTGCCAGCAGTTTGTTCCAAGCCCCCTTTCTTAGAATATTCTATGGCTACACCTTC. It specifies CASSLFQAPFLRIFYGYTF.

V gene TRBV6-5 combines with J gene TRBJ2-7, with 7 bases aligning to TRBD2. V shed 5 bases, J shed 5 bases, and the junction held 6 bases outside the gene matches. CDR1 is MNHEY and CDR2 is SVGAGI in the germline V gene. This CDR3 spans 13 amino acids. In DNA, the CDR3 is TGTGCCAGCAGTCCGGGGGGAAGGAACGAGCAGTACTTC. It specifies CASSPGGRNEQYF.

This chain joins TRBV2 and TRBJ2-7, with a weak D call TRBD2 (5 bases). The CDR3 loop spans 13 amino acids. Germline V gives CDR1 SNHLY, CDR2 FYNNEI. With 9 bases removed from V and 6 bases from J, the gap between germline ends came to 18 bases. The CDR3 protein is CARSSRGVGEQYF. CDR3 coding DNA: TGTGCCAGGTCTAGCCGAGGAGTGGGCGAGCAGTACTTC.

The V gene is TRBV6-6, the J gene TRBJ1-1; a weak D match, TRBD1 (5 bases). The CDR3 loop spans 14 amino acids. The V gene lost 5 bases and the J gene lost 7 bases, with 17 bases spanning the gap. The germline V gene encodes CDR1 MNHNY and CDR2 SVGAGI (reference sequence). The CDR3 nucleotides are TGTGCCAGCAGTCGCCCCCTAGGGGTGGTTGAAGCTTTCTTT. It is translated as CASSRPLGVVEAFF.

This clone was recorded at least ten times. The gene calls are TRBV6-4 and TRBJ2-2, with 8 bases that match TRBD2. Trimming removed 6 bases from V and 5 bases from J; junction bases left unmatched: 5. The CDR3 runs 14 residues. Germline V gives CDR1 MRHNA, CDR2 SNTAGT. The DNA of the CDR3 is TGTGCCAGCAGCCCAGCGGGAGAGACCGGGGAGCTGTTTTTT. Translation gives CASSPAGETGELFF.

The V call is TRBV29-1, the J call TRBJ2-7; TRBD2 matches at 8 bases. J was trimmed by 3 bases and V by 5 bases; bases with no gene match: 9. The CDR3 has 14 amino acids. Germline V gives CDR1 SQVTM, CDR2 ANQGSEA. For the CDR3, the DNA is TGCAGCGTTCAAGGGGTTAGCGGGAACTACGAGCAGTACTTC. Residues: CSVQGVSGNYEQYF.

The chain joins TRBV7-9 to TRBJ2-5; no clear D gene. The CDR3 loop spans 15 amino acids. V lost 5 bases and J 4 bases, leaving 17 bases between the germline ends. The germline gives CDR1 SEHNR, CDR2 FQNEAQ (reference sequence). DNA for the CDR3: TGTGCCAGCAGCCTGGTCAGGATGGTTGGAGAGACCCAGTACTTC. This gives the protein CASSLVRMVGETQYF.

CDR3 loop: CAISILAGEFYNEQFF. The CDR3 DNA reads TGTGCCATCAGTATTTTAGCGGGAGAGTTCTACAATGAGCAGTTCTTC. The gene calls are TRBV10-3 and TRBJ2-1; TRBD2 matches at 9 bases. The CDR3 loop spans 16 amino acids. After removal of 5 bases from V and 3 bases from J, the junction contained 8 bases not matched to a gene. CDR1 is ENHRY and CDR2 is SYGVKD in the germline V gene.

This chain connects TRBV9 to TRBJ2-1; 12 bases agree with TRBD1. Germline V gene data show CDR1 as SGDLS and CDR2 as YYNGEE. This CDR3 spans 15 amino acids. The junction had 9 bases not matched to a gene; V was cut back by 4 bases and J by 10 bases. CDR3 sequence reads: CASSISGTGGLEQFF. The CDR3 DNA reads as TGTGCCAGCAGCATTTCCGGGACAGGGGGCTTAGAGCAGTTCTTC.

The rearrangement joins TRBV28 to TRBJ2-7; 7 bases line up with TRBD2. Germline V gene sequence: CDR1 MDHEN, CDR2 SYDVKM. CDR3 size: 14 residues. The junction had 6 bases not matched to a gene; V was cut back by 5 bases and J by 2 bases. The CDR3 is CASSPPRGAYEQYF. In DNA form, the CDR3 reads TGTGCCAGCAGTCCCCCCCGGGGGGCCTACGAGCAGTACTTC.

The CDR3 nucleotides are TGTGCCAGCAGCGGGCAGAACGGAAACACCATATATTTT. Translating it yields CASSGQNGNTIYF. The rearrangement links TRBV7-2 to TRBJ1-3; D not certain. V was clipped by 5 bases and J by 4 bases, with 9 bases between them. Germline CDR1 reads SGHTA; CDR2 reads FQGNSA. The CDR3 length is 13 residues.

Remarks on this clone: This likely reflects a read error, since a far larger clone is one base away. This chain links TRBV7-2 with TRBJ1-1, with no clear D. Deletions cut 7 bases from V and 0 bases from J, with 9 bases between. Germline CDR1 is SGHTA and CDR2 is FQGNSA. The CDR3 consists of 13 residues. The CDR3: CASTPGLNTEAFF. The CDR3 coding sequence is TGTGCCAGCACCCCAGGTCTGAACACTGAAGCTTTCTTT.

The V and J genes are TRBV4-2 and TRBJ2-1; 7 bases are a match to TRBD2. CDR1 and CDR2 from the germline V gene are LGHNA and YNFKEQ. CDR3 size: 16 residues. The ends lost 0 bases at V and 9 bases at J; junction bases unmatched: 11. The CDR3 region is CASSQDWSLTSVEQFF. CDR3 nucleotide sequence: TGTGCCAGCAGCCAAGACTGGTCCCTTACTAGCGTTGAGCAGTTCTTC.

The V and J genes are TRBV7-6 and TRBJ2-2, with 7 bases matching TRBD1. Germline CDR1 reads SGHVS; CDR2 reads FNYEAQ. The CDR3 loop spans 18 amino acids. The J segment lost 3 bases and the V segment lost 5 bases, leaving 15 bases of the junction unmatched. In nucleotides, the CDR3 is TGTGCCAGCAGCGGCCGGGACAGAGTACAGACCTACACCGGGGAGCTGTTTTTT. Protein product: CASSGRDRVQTYTGELFF.